This T cell receptor (beta chain) was observed in a study of glioma-infiltrating T cells. Using RNA template, CDR3s of TCR alpha and beta were amplified with iRepertoire arm-PCR. For one-step reverse transcription and amplification, roughly 85-450 ng of tissue mRNA or PBMC total RNA was used. Via MiXCR, TCRdb re-called the multiplex PCR reads, giving one row per CDR3 protein. Among approximately 120,000 distinct CDR3 sequences, about 25% were seen once, and the ten largest hold around 30%. V shed 0 bases and J shed 5 bases, with 4 bases lying between them. The CDR3 has 13 residues. Per germline, CDR1 MNHNY and CDR2 SVGAGI (reference sequence). This clonotype showed up many times. What it recognizes is unknown. Regarding the study as a whole: Tissue-blood divergence was below expectation in non-neoplastic patients, above in gliomas. Very few CDR3 sequences were shared between tissue and blood.

The chain uses TRBV6-6 and TRBJ2-2, with no clear D. The clonotype was recovered from a human donor with low-grade glioma or glioblastoma, undergoing nonglioma brain surgery, or in good health (not recorded which). Material: glioma tissue, nonneoplastic brain tissue, or PBMCs (not recorded which). The CDR3 nucleotides are TGTGCCAGCAGTTACTCAGGAACCGGGGAGCTGTTTTTT. Encoded protein: CASSYSGTGELFF.